The 32 T cell receptor beta chains in this list originate from one sample, sequenced in a study of T cell responses to AZD1222 COVID-19 vaccine. Generated by immunoSEQ multiplex PCR, the TCRdb table keeps only in-frame clones and is missing some. This sample has 100,000 or so clones, with around nine tenths found just once. The sample was peripheral blood, taken on day 0 of AZD1222 vaccination. These receptors all come from an adult in good health.

The chain combines TRBV5-1 with TRBJ1-5; D is perhaps TRBD1 (5 bases). V lost 0 bases and J lost 5, with 9 bases in between. The germline V gene encodes CDR1 SGHRS and CDR2 YFSETQ. The CDR3 length is 14 residues. CDR3: CASSLEGRDQPQHF. Here the CDR3 DNA reads TGCGCCAGCAGCTTGGAGGGCAGGGATCAGCCCCAGCATTTT.

The chain recombines TRBV19 with TRBJ2-1; D is unresolved. CDR1 and CDR2 (germline): LNHDA, SQIVND (reference sequence). The CDR3 covers 16 residues. V lost 6 bases and J lost 7, with 22 bases in between. The CDR3 protein is CASSLIGTLKQNEQFF. The CDR3 coding sequence is TGTGCCAGTAGCCTAATAGGAACACTAAAACAAAATGAGCAGTTCTTC.

The chain links TRBV23-1 to TRBJ2-1, with 7 nucleotides matching TRBD1. TRBV23-1 is treated as an ORF (open reading frame) with a function not yet certain. The junction had 9 bases not matched to a gene; V was cut back by 2 bases and J by 8 bases. This CDR3 region has 15 residues. In DNA form, the CDR3 reads TGCGCCAGCAGTCAAAACAGGGGAATTGGTTATGAGCAGTTCTTC. Translation gives CASSQNRGIGYEQFF.

This rearrangement joins TRBV29-1 to TRBJ2-2, with D possibly being TRBD2 (5 bases). Looked up from germline, CDR1 is SQVTM and CDR2 is ANQGSEA. The germline V and J ends were trimmed by 3 bases and 8 bases, with 16 bases remaining between them. The CDR3 consists of 14 residues. CDR3 nucleotides: TGCAGCGTTGAGTTTGTACAGAGGGTTGGGGAGCTGTTTTTT. Its protein is CSVEFVQRVGELFF.

This clone was seen a few times. This chain links TRBV29-1 with TRBJ1-3; 10 bases are a match to TRBD1. From germline, CDR1 is SQVTM and CDR2 ANQGSEA. Trimming at V came to 4 bases and at J to 3 bases, leaving 18 bases not matched to a gene. The CDR3 sequence is 19 residues long. CDR3 sequence (DNA): TGCAGCGTTGTCTCCCTCGAAGACAGGGGGCGCATAAATGGAAACACCATATATTTT. This sequence encodes CSVVSLEDRGRINGNTIYF.

A single count supports this clone. This chain joins TRBV3-1 (or the pseudogene TRBV3-2) and TRBJ1-3; 9 bases agree with TRBD1. J was trimmed by 4 bases and V by 3 bases; bases with no gene match: 10. Germline loops: CDR1 LGHDT, CDR2 YNNKEL (reference sequence). The CDR3 contains 17 residues. The CDR3 is CASSQLRGTGLGNTIYF. CDR3 in DNA: TGTGCCAGCAGCCAGCTCCGCGGGACAGGGCTGGGAAACACCATATATTTT.

This chain links TRBV6-4 with TRBJ1-1, with TRBD1 identical over 7 bases. From germline, CDR1 is MRHNA and CDR2 SNTAGT. V dropped 7 bases and J dropped 2; count of bases not matched to a gene: 16. The CDR3 consists of 17 residues. CDR3 protein: CASNPRKGALLNTEAFF. CDR3 nucleotides: TGTGCCAGCAACCCCAGGAAGGGGGCTCTTCTAAACACTGAAGCTTTCTTT.

This CDR3 reads CASSALLRGPNSPLHF. The CDR3 region has the DNA TGTGCCAGCAGCGCCCTCCTCAGGGGGCCCAATTCACCCCTCCACTTT. The chain carries TRBV7-2 and TRBJ1-6; 8 nucleotides align to TRBD1. CDR1 and CDR2 (germline): SGHTA, FQGNSA. This CDR3 is 16 amino acids long. The J segment lost 7 bases and the V segment lost 5 bases, leaving 10 bases of the junction unmatched.

This chain links TRBV18 with TRBJ2-6; D is undetermined. Germline V lookup: CDR1 KGHSH, CDR2 LQKENI. The CDR3 totals 13 residues. V lost 3 bases, J lost 4 bases, and 4 bases lay in between. Here the CDR3 DNA reads TGTGCCAGCTCACCCGCCGGGGCCAACGTCCTGACTTTC. Translated, it gives CASSPAGANVLTF. The full variable domain, with the rest looked up from reference TRBV18 and TRBJ2-6, is NAGVMQNPRHLVRRRGQEARLRCSPMKGHSHVYWYRQLPEEGLKFMVYLQKENIIDESGMPKERFSAEFPKEGPSILRIQQVVRGDSAAYFCASSPAGANVLTFGAGSRLTVL.

V usage is TRBV5-1 and J usage is TRBJ1-1; 9 positions match TRBD1. CDR3 length: 15 amino acids. V was pared by 4 bases and J by 4 bases, with 8 bases of the junction left unmatched. Per germline, CDR1 SGHRS and CDR2 YFSETQ. The CDR3 sequence: CASSAGTGRTTEAFF. Written as DNA, the CDR3 is TGCGCCAGCAGCGCCGGGACAGGGCGGACCACTGAAGCTTTCTTT.

The V and J genes are TRBV5-1 and TRBJ1-2; D gene unclear. The length of the CDR3 is 14 residues. The ends were cut back, 0 bases at V and 5 bases at J, with 11 bases in the middle. Per germline, CDR1 SGHRS and CDR2 YFSETQ. DNA for the CDR3: TGCGCCAGCAGCTTGGTGTCCAGGATTTATGGCTACACCTTC. This sequence encodes CASSLVSRIYGYTF.

The CDR3 coding sequence is TGTGCCAGCAGCTTAGCGCAACCAGGCACAGATACGCAGTATTTT. This gives the protein CASSLAQPGTDTQYF. The chain couples TRBV7-2 to TRBJ2-3; D is unclear. The V gene's germline CDR1 is SGHTA and CDR2 FQGNSA. The length of the CDR3 is 15 residues. V lost 0 bases and J 1 base, leaving 8 bases between the germline ends.

The chain recombines TRBV7-2 with TRBJ2-3; perhaps TRBD2 as D (7 bases). V lost 1 base and J lost 3, with 14 bases in between. The CDR3 spans 16 residues. Germline-derived CDR1 and CDR2 are SGHTA and FQGNSA. CDR3 in amino acids: CASSLEAGAGTDTQYF. For the CDR3, the DNA is TGTGCCAGCAGCTTAGAGGCGGGGGCCGGTACAGATACGCAGTATTTT.

The rearrangement uses TRBV28 and TRBJ2-2, with TRBD1 matching over 10 bases. Per the germline V gene, CDR1 is MDHEN and CDR2 is SYDVKM. Trimming removed 3 bases from V and 0 bases from J; junction bases left unmatched: 10. The CDR3 is 19 residues long. CDR3: CASSFPGTGVHANTGELFF. Here the CDR3 DNA reads TGTGCCAGCAGTTTTCCCGGGACAGGGGTCCACGCGAACACCGGGGAGCTGTTTTTT.

The V call is TRBV6-5, the J call TRBJ1-2; D gene ambiguous. Germline loops: CDR1 MNHEY, CDR2 SVGAGI. The CDR3 covers 13 residues. The V and J ends lost 5 bases and 0 bases respectively, with 7 bases between them. CDR3 coding DNA: TGTGCCAGCAGTCCTACTTCTAACTATGGCTACACCTTC. Protein product: CASSPTSNYGYTF.

This rearrangement joins TRBV9 to TRBJ1-1, with a weak D call TRBD1 (6 bases). V lost 0 bases and J lost 6, with 18 bases in between. The CDR3 covers 16 residues. Germline-derived CDR1 and CDR2 are SGDLS and YYNGEE. The DNA for the CDR3 is TGTGCCAGCAGCGTAGTGAGGGAGGGGGGAGGACCTGAAGCTTTCTTT. Translation: CASSVVREGGGPEAFF. The whole variable domain, filled in from reference TRBV9 and TRBJ1-1, reads DSGVTQTPKHLITATGQRVTLRCSPRSGDLSVYWYQQSLDQGLQFLIQYYNGEERAKGNILERFSAQQFPDLHSELNLSSLELGDSALYFCASSVVREGGGPEAFFGQGTRLTVV.

This rearrangement joins TRBV25-1 to TRBJ2-1; TRBD2 matches at 13 bases. V was clipped by 1 base and J by 7 bases; unmatched bases: 4. Germline assignment: CDR1 MGHDK and CDR2 SYGVNS. This CDR3 comprises 16 residues. CDR3 in amino acids: CASSEFRLAGGNEQFF. The CDR3 coding sequence is TGTGCCAGCAGTGAATTTCGACTAGCGGGAGGAAATGAGCAGTTCTTC.

The V and J genes are TRBV7-3 and TRBJ2-6; D gene uncertain. Per germline, CDR1 SGHTA and CDR2 FQGTGA. This CDR3 has 13 amino acids. The germline V and J ends were trimmed by 1 base and 4 bases, with 2 bases remaining between them. The CDR3 nucleotides are TGTGCCAGCAGCTTAAAAGGGGCCAACGTCCTGACTTTC. Residues: CASSLKGANVLTF. Combining the CDR3 with reference TRBV7-3 and TRBJ2-6 gives the whole variable domain GAGVSQTPSNKVTEKGKYVELRCDPISGHTALYWYRQSLGQGPEFLIYFQGTGAADDSGLPNDRFFAVRPEGSVSTLKIQRTERGDSAVYLCASSLKGANVLTFGAGSRLTVL.

This clone turned up a few times. J is TRBJ2-7 and V is TRBV4-3; 9 bases map to TRBD2. CDR1 LGHNA and CDR2 YSLEER come from the germline V gene. After removal of 3 bases from V and 6 bases from J, the junction contained 12 bases not matched to a gene. CDR3 size: 16 residues. The CDR3 nucleotides read TGCGCCAGCAGCCACTCTCCGGGACTAGCTACCGGCGAGCAGTACTTC. This encodes CASSHSPGLATGEQYF.

Here the CDR3 reads CASRTANSYNSPLHF. CDR3 DNA: TGTGCCAGCCGTACAGCGAACTCCTATAATTCACCCCTCCACTTT. The chain combines TRBV6-5 with TRBJ1-6; D not certain. Looked up from germline, CDR1 is MNHEY and CDR2 is SVGAGI. The V end was cut by 8 bases, the J end by 0 bases, with 11 bases between. The CDR3 runs to 15 residues.

This clone was recorded a few times. The chain has TRBV10-3 and TRBJ2-3, with D uncertain. Germline V gene sequence: CDR1 ENHRY, CDR2 SYGVKD. V was trimmed by 1 base and J by 1 base, leaving 12 bases between them. The CDR3 is made up of 16 amino acids. The CDR3 DNA sequence: TGTGCCATCAGTGAGTTTTCCCCGAGCCGCACAGATACGCAGTATTTT. Translating it yields CAISEFSPSRTDTQYF.

Only one count was recorded for this clone. The chain has TRBV5-1 and TRBJ2-3; D call uncertain. Germline V gives CDR1 SGHRS, CDR2 YFSETQ. The CDR3 runs to 15 residues. Trimming stripped 4 bases from V and 2 bases from J, with 14 bases between. The CDR3 loop reads CASSVGSRPTDTQYF. DNA of the CDR3: TGCGCCAGCAGCGTTGGTTCTAGGCCCACAGATACGCAGTATTTT.

This clone has a single count. The chain carries TRBV6-5 and TRBJ2-7; D is ambiguous. V was clipped by 2 bases and J by 2 bases, with 10 bases between them. The CDR3 spans 14 residues. Looked up from germline, CDR1 is MNHEY and CDR2 is SVGAGI. The CDR3 DNA reads as TGTGCCAGCAGTTACAATCCACTAACCTACGAGCAGTACTTC. Encoded protein: CASSYNPLTYEQYF.

In this sample, this clone turned up once. The chain carries TRBV4-1 and TRBJ2-4; D gene uncertain. CDR1 and CDR2 from the germline V gene are MGHRA and YSYEKL. The CDR3 loop spans 17 amino acids. Between the trimmed V and J ends, which lost 0 bases and 1 base, there was a span of 13 bases. CDR3 region: CASSQDAGRVAKNIQYF. The DNA of the CDR3 is TGCGCCAGCAGCCAAGACGCCGGGCGCGTGGCCAAAAACATTCAGTACTTC.

This chain links TRBV30 with TRBJ1-2, with a possible D match to TRBD1 (5 bases). In germline, CDR1 is GTSNPN, CDR2 SVGIG (reference sequence). The CDR3 has 14 amino acids. Trimming took off 6 bases at V and 1 base at J, with 15 bases between the two ends. CDR3 sequence (DNA): TGTGCCTGCAATGGGGGGGTACTTAACTATGGCTACACCTTC. It is translated as CACNGGVLNYGYTF.

The chain combines TRBV4-1 with TRBJ2-3, with D possibly being TRBD2 (5 bases). Trimming took 0 bases from V and 4 from J, leaving 8 bases between them. The CDR3 contains 14 residues. Germline loops: CDR1 MGHRA, CDR2 YSYEKL. CDR3 coding DNA: TGCGCCAGCAGCCAAGAGACTATCCCAGATACGCAGTATTTT. This encodes CASSQETIPDTQYF.

The chain has TRBV4-1 and TRBJ1-3; D uncertain. CDR1 MGHRA and CDR2 YSYEKL come from the germline V gene. V was clipped by 0 bases and J by 4 bases, with 28 bases between them. CDR3 length: 21 amino acids. The CDR3: CASSQDYNQLSDSLRGNTIYF. The DNA of the CDR3 is TGCGCCAGCAGCCAAGATTACAACCAGCTTTCGGACTCCCTAAGAGGAAACACCATATATTTT.

CDR3 in DNA: TGTGCCAGCGCGGACTACCAAGAGACCCAGTACTTC. Encoded protein: CASADYQETQYF. The chain has TRBV12-3 or TRBV12-4 and TRBJ2-5; D possibly corresponds to TRBD2 (5 bases). The CDR3 totals 12 residues. Trimming stripped 8 bases from V and 0 bases from J, with 7 bases between.

This chain joins TRBV7-9 and TRBJ2-3, with TRBD2 matching 15 bases. This CDR3 is 17 amino acids long. Germline-derived CDR1 and CDR2 are SEHNR and FQNEAQ (reference sequence). With V trimmed by 5 bases and J by 5 bases, 8 bases remained unmatched. CDR3 sequence (DNA): TGTGCCAGCAGCCTCATGGGACTAGCGGGGGGTTTAGATACGCAGTATTTT. Its protein product is CASSLMGLAGGLDTQYF. The full variable domain, its missing parts supplied by reference TRBV7-9 and TRBJ2-3, is DTGVSQNPRHKITKRGQNVTFRCDPISEHNRLYWYRQTLGQGPEFLTYFQNEAQLEKSRLLSDRFSAERPKGSFSTLEIQRTEQGDSAMYLCASSLMGLAGGLDTQYFGPGTRLTVL.

The V call is TRBV6-5, the J call TRBJ1-5; the D gene is possibly TRBD1 (6 bases). In germline, CDR1 is MNHEY, CDR2 SVGAGI. V lost 5 bases to trimming and J lost 7 bases, with 9 bases between them. This CDR3 region has 12 residues. The CDR3 loop reads CASSNRDQPQHF. CDR3 DNA sequence: TGTGCCAGCAGTAACAGGGACCAGCCCCAGCATTTT.

In this sample, this clone turned up many times. This chain links TRBV29-1 with TRBJ1-2, with D perhaps TRBD1 (6 bases). The CDR3 has 14 residues. The V end lost 0 bases, the J end lost 5 bases, and 13 bases lay between the germline ends. Germline V gives CDR1 SQVTM, CDR2 ANQGSEA. The CDR3 loop is CSVEDKGQGYGYTF. The CDR3 nucleotides are TGCAGCGTTGAAGACAAGGGCCAGGGGTATGGCTACACCTTC.

The chain couples TRBV6-1 to TRBJ1-5, with D hard to call. CDR1 and CDR2 (germline): MNHNS, SASEGT. This CDR3 is built from 14 residues. V lost 5 bases and J 0 bases, leaving 8 bases between the germline ends. As DNA, the CDR3 is TGTGCCAGCAGTCAGTTGGGTAGCAATCAGCCCCAGCATTTT. Protein sequence: CASSQLGSNQPQHF.